The 4 T cell receptor beta chains below all came from one sample that was sequenced in a study of T-cell reconstitution after alpha-beta-depleted transplantation in children. Unique molecular identifiers featured in how the TCRbeta library was prepared. TCRdb passed the PCR reads through MiXCR, listing each CDR3 protein once. This sample has around 420,000 distinct CDR3 sequences, with 15% to 20% found just once. The specimen was PBMCs, mostly from graft donor cells, collected 360 days after TCRalphabeta/CD19-depleted stem cell transplant. All receptors come from a boy under two years old who had a stem cell transplant for Wiskott-Aldrich syndrome, so the T cells may come from the graft donor.

This clonotype turned up a few times. This rearrangement joins TRBV30 to TRBJ2-1, with D uncertain. The CDR3 totals 13 residues. The germline V gene has CDR1 GTSNPN and CDR2 SVGIG (reference sequence). Between the trimmed V and J ends, which lost 7 bases and 4 bases, there was a span of 14 bases. This CDR3 is CAFDGLGYNEQFF. DNA of the CDR3: TGTGCCTTCGACGGGCTGGGGTACAATGAGCAGTTCTTC.

This clonotype turned up a few times. The rearrangement uses TRBV5-1 and TRBJ1-1; D is unresolved. There are 13 residues in the CDR3. Germline values: CDR1 SGHRS, CDR2 YFSETQ. The ends were cut back, 4 bases at V and 1 base at J, with 8 bases in the middle. CDR3 in amino acids: CASSASWNTEAFF. Written as DNA, the CDR3 is TGCGCCAGCAGCGCTTCCTGGAACACTGAAGCTTTCTTT.

This clonotype was counted between two and nine times. This chain links TRBV7-9 with TRBJ2-3; D remains unclear. The CDR3 has 11 amino acids. Trimming shortened V by 8 bases and J by 6 bases, and 9 bases separated the two germline ends. Germline CDR1 is SEHNR and CDR2 is FQNEAQ (reference sequence). The CDR3, as DNA: TGTGCCAGCGGTGGCGCGGATACGCAGTATTTT. Translation gives CASGGADTQYF.

The rearrangement uses TRBV7-2 and TRBJ1-6; 8 bases are shared with TRBD1. Germline assignment: CDR1 SGHTA and CDR2 FQGNSA. The V gene end was trimmed by 6 bases and the J gene end by 6 bases; junction bases not matched to a gene: 7. This CDR3 region has 15 residues. The CDR3: CASSSQGARNSPLHF. For the CDR3, the DNA is TGTGCCAGCAGTTCCCAGGGGGCACGTAATTCACCCCTCCACTTT.